A selection of T cell receptor beta chains follows, all from one sample in a study of OX40 agonist ivuxolimab in advanced cancers. Data came from immunoSEQ multiplex PCR; TCRdb stores just in-frame clones and leaves some out. This sample has about 50,000 clones; around 85% occur once, and the top ten carry 2.8%. The material was CD4+ or CD8+ T cells sorted from blood, obtained in a trial of the OX40 agonist ivuxolimab. The receptors derive from an adult with an advanced solid tumor such as melanoma, head and neck, liver or kidney cancer. Both conserved end residues are part of each CDR3. D genes are given only for firm matches. The size of a clone is reported for some rows only, either as once, few or many, or as a class for expanded clones.

j_gene	d_gene	v_gene	abundance	len	CDR3nt	CDR3aa
TRBJ2-1	-	TRBV19	once	15	TGTGCCAGTAGTGACGGTCCAAGCTCCTACAATGAGCAGTTCTTC	CASSDGPSSYNEQFF
TRBJ2-6	TRBD2	TRBV18	once	16	TGTGCCAGCTCCAGGGACTACTCACCTGGGGCCAACGTCCTGACTTTC	CASSRDYSPGANVLTF
TRBJ1-2	TRBD1	TRBV28	-	14	TGTGCCAGCAGTTCGACAGGGAGCAACTATGGCTACACCTTC	CASSSTGSNYGYTF
TRBJ1-1	-	TRBV7-2	-	15	TGTGCCAGCAGCTTCGGGGGGTTATTAGGCACTGAAGCTTTCTTT	CASSFGGLLGTEAFF
TRBJ2-3	-	TRBV7-2	-	15	TGTGCCAGCAGCTTAGGGCTCTCTGGAGCAGATACGCAGTATTTT	CASSLGLSGADTQYF
TRBJ2-5	TRBD1	TRBV19	-	14	TGTGCCAGTAGTATTGGGACAGGACAAGAGACCCAGTACTTC	CASSIGTGQETQYF
TRBJ2-1	-	TRBV6-5	-	14	TGTGCCAGCAGTAACCCTGGGCGTGACAATGAGCAGTTCTTC	CASSNPGRDNEQFF
TRBJ2-1	-	TRBV2	-	13	TGTGCCAGCAGTGCGGGACAATACAATGAGCAGTTCTTC	CASSAGQYNEQFF
TRBJ2-5	-	TRBV6-5	-	14	TGTGCCAGCAGTGACACAGGGTTTCGGGAGACCCAGTACTTC	CASSDTGFRETQYF
TRBJ2-3	TRBD2	TRBV6-4	-	16	TGTGCCAGCAGTCCCCACCAAGCGGGGAGCACAGATACGCAGTATTTT	CASSPHQAGSTDTQYF
TRBJ1-2	TRBD1	TRBV29-1	-	13	TGCAGCGCCCGGACAGGGCATAACTATGGCTACACCTTC	CSARTGHNYGYTF
TRBJ1-1	-	TRBV30	-	13	TGTGCCTGGAGTGTACGACCGGGGGCTGAAGCTTTCTTT	CAWSVRPGAEAFF
TRBJ1-6	TRBD1	TRBV25-1	few	15	TGTGCCAGCAGAGAATCCGGGACAGGAGGCTCACCCCTCCACTTT	CASRESGTGGSPLHF
TRBJ2-2	-	TRBV4-1	-	15	TGCGCCAGCAGCCAGAGCGGGCGAGACACCGGGGAGCTGTTTTTT	CASSQSGRDTGELFF
TRBJ2-1	-	TRBV10-3	-	12	TGTGCCATCAGTGGAACATTCTATGAGCAGTTCTTC	CAISGTFYEQFF
TRBJ2-6	-	TRBV9	-	15	TGTGCCAGCAGCCTCTCCGGGGCTGGGGCCAACGTCCTGACTTTC	CASSLSGAGANVLTF
TRBJ1-5	-	TRBV19	-	17	TGTGCCAGTAGTATTAAAACAGGGAATCGGCGCAATCAGCCCCAGCATTTT	CASSIKTGNRRNQPQHF
TRBJ2-1	-	TRBV29-1	-	16	TGCAGCGTTGAAGAGTATTTTAGCGGTATTTACAATGAGCAGTTCTTC	CSVEEYFSGIYNEQFF
TRBJ2-7	-	TRBV10-3	-	13	TGTGCCATCACGGAGACACTAGTCTCCGAGCAGTACTTC	CAITETLVSEQYF
TRBJ2-5	-	TRBV18	-	16	TGTGCCAGCTCACGGTCCGCGGGGACGGACGGGGAGACCCAGTACTTC	CASSRSAGTDGETQYF
TRBJ2-2	TRBD2	TRBV9	-	18	TGTGCCAGCAGCGTAGCCCTAGCGGGAAACATCCGGATCGGGGAGCTGTTTTTT	CASSVALAGNIRIGELFF
TRBJ2-7	-	TRBV7-9	once	14	TGTGCCAGCAGCCCCCTGAGTACGGGGTACGAGCAGTACTTC	CASSPLSTGYEQYF
TRBJ1-1	TRBD1	TRBV19	-	13	TGTGCCAGCCCAACAGGGGGAGGAACTGAAGCTTTCTTT	CASPTGGGTEAFF
TRBJ2-7	TRBD2	TRBV6-5	-	15	TGTGCCAGCAGGGGAACTAGCGGGAGGGCCTACGAGCAGTACTTC	CASRGTSGRAYEQYF
TRBJ1-2	-	TRBV6-5	-	15	TGTGCCAGCAGTTATCACTCGGACCCTAACTATGGCTACACCTTC	CASSYHSDPNYGYTF
TRBJ2-3	-	TRBV29-1	-	11	TGCAGCGTTAGGGGCACAGATACGCAGTATTTT	CSVRGTDTQYF
TRBJ2-7	-	TRBV7-2	-	12	TGTGCCAGCAGCCCGCCTGACCCGTTTGAGTACTTC	CASSPPDPFEYF
TRBJ2-7	TRBD1	TRBV9	-	15	TGTGCCAGCAGCCCCGCCGGGACAGGGATCTACGAGCAGTACTTC	CASSPAGTGIYEQYF
TRBJ2-7	-	TRBV18	few	14	TGTGCCAGCTCATCACGACAGAGCTCCTACGAGCAGTACTTC	CASSSRQSSYEQYF
TRBJ2-5	-	TRBV7-8	-	13	TGTGCCAGCAGCTTATCGGATGGGGAGACCCAGTACTTC	CASSLSDGETQYF
TRBJ2-1	TRBD1	TRBV11-3	-	12	TGTGCCACCGGACAGGGGTTTAATGAGCAGTTCTTC	CATGQGFNEQFF
TRBJ2-5	-	TRBV18	once	15	TGTGCCAGCTCGCCATACCAGGGATACCAAGAGACCCAGTACTTC	CASSPYQGYQETQYF
TRBJ1-3	-	TRBV7-2	-	16	TGTGCCAGCAGCTTAGTGGCAGATCCCTCTGGAAACACCATATATTTT	CASSLVADPSGNTIYF
TRBJ2-1	-	TRBV6-6	-	12	TGTGCCAGCAGTCAACTAGTTAGTGAGCAGTTCTTC	CASSQLVSEQFF
TRBJ1-5	-	TRBV19	-	13	TGTGCCAGTAGTATACAGAACGGTCAGCCCCAGCATTTT	CASSIQNGQPQHF
TRBJ2-1	-	TRBV7-3	-	14	TGTGCCAGCAGCCCCTCGCGTTCGGACAATGAGCAGTTCTTC	CASSPSRSDNEQFF
TRBJ2-7	TRBD2	TRBV29-1	medium-sized	15	TGCAGCGGTCAGACTAGCGCACCATTAGGGAACGAGCAGTACTTC	CSGQTSAPLGNEQYF
TRBJ2-3	TRBD2	TRBV5-1	-	17	TGCGCCAGCAGTCGGACTAGCGGGGGGGCCGTGTCAGATACGCAGTATTTT	CASSRTSGGAVSDTQYF
TRBJ2-7	TRBD1	TRBV29-1	-	14	TGCAGCGACGACAGGGGCGGCTTAGGAGACGAGCAGTACTTC	CSDDRGGLGDEQYF
TRBJ2-7	TRBD2	TRBV7-9	-	16	TGTGCCAGCAGCAAGGCGGGGGGAAGAAAGACCTACGAGCAGTACTTC	CASSKAGGRKTYEQYF
TRBJ2-3	TRBD2	TRBV30	-	15	TGTGCCTGGAGTGTAGGAGCGGGATGGATAGATACGCAGTATTTT	CAWSVGAGWIDTQYF
TRBJ2-3	TRBD2	TRBV29-1	-	14	TGCAGCTATGGACTAGCGGACTTCACAGATACGCAGTATTTT	CSYGLADFTDTQYF
TRBJ2-4	-	TRBV7-6	-	12	TGTGCCATAACAGTAGCCAAAAACATTCAGTACTTC	CAITVAKNIQYF
TRBJ2-7	-	TRBV30	-	14	TGTGCCTGGAGTAAGAGGGACAAGAACTACGAGCAGTACTTC	CAWSKRDKNYEQYF
TRBJ1-2	-	TRBV6-6	-	16	TGTGCCAGCATCCAGGGTGGGGACGCCGCTAACTATGGCTACACCTTC	CASIQGGDAANYGYTF
TRBJ1-1	TRBD1	TRBV14	-	15	TGTGCCAGCAGCCAAAAAACAGGGGTATTCACTGAAGCTTTCTTT	CASSQKTGVFTEAFF